These 22 T cell receptor beta chains came from one sample sequenced in a study of response to subunit inactivated influenza vaccine. TCRdb independently ran MiXCR on the RT-PCR reads; one entry per CDR3 protein. The table lists roughly 710,000 distinct CDR3 sequences, approximately 14% of them singletons. Sequencing was performed on PBMCs from blood, taken around 14 days before vaccination. The receptors here all came from a middle-aged man who received an inactivated influenza vaccine.

As DNA, the CDR3 is TGTGCCAGCACCTGGATTACAGGGGCCCCGGCGATGGGCACTGAAGCTTTCTTT. Its translation is CASTWITGAPAMGTEAFF. The genes are TRBV2 and TRBJ1-1; TRBD1 matches 7 bases. Trimming removed 7 bases from V and 4 bases from J; junction bases left unmatched: 21. The V gene's germline CDR1 is SNHLY and CDR2 FYNNEI. The CDR3 sequence is 18 residues long.

This clonotype has a handful of counts. The chain employs TRBV7-2 and TRBJ2-7; 8 nucleotides agree with TRBD1. The V and J ends lost 4 bases and 5 bases, in that order; junction bases with no gene match: 10. The germline V gene has CDR1 SGHTA and CDR2 FQGNSA. CDR3 length equals 15 residues. CDR3 sequence (DNA): TGTGCCAGCAGCTCGCAAGGACAGGGTTACCACGAGCAGTACTTC. Its translation is CASSSQGQGYHEQYF.

This clonotype was detected a few times. The chain joins TRBV18 to TRBJ1-3, with D uncertain. The CDR3 contains 15 residues. V shed 8 bases and J shed 2 bases, with 16 bases lying between them. The germline CDR1 and CDR2 sequences are KGHSH and LQKENI. CDR3 in amino acids: CASTNTAAAGNTIYF. The CDR3 nucleotides read TGTGCCAGCACAAACACGGCAGCTGCTGGAAACACCATATATTTT.

The genes are TRBV7-2 and TRBJ2-2; TRBD2 matches at 7 bases. CDR1 and CDR2 (germline): SGHTA, FQGNSA. The junction had 9 bases not matched to a gene; V was cut back by 1 base and J by 4 bases. This CDR3 is 17 amino acids long. CDR3 sequence (DNA): TGTGCCAGCAGCTTAGTGCGTCTAGCGGAGGGCACCGGGGAGCTGTTTTTT. This gives the protein CASSLVRLAEGTGELFF.

The V and J genes are TRBV20-1 and TRBJ2-5; a weak D match, TRBD1 (5 bases). V was trimmed by 3 bases and J by 1 base, leaving 15 bases between them. Germline CDR1 is DFQATT and CDR2 is SNEGSKA (reference sequence). The CDR3 length is 15 residues. This chain's CDR3 is CSARGPGLRQETQYF. The CDR3 DNA sequence: TGCAGTGCTAGGGGGCCGGGCCTCCGCCAAGAGACCCAGTACTTC.

This clonotype was seen more than once but under ten times. This chain uses TRBV5-4 with TRBJ1-4; no clear D gene. Germline lookup yields CDR1 SGHNT and CDR2 YYREEE (reference sequence). V lost 4 bases to trimming and J lost 8 bases, with 18 bases between them. The CDR3 contains 15 residues. CDR3 coding DNA: TGTGCCAGCAGCGCGGCGGGCGACGGGGTCGAAAAACTGTTTTTT. Its translation: CASSAAGDGVEKLFF.

The chain joins TRBV5-6 to TRBJ1-1, with D hard to call. Trimming pared 2 bases from V and 0 bases from J, leaving 8 bases between. The CDR3 covers 14 residues. Germline CDR1 reads SGHDT; CDR2 reads YYEEEE. CDR3 sequence: CASSLSPMNTEAFF. The CDR3 nucleotides read TGTGCCAGCAGCTTATCACCTATGAACACTGAAGCTTTCTTT.

The V call is TRBV2, the J call TRBJ2-7; D remains ambiguous. This CDR3 region has 14 residues. Germline V gives CDR1 SNHLY, CDR2 FYNNEI. V lost 3 bases and J lost 0, with 9 bases in between. CDR3 sequence: CASSDKGFSYEQYF. The CDR3 region has the DNA TGTGCCAGCAGTGATAAGGGATTCTCCTACGAGCAGTACTTC.

This clonotype has just a few counts. V and J are TRBV6-2 or TRBV6-3 and TRBJ2-7; TRBD1 aligns across 10 bases. This CDR3 is built from 14 residues. Germline values: CDR1 MNHEY, CDR2 SVGEGT. With 10 bases clipped from V and 4 bases from J, the junction kept 10 bases outside the gene matches. The CDR3: CATQTPGQGYEQYF. The CDR3 nucleotides are TGTGCCACCCAGACCCCGGGACAGGGGTACGAGCAGTACTTC.

This clonotype was observed a handful of times. The chain combines TRBV12-3 or TRBV12-4 with TRBJ1-5; the D is unclear. This CDR3 contains 12 residues. V gave up 3 bases and J gave up 6 bases, with 6 bases separating them. DNA of the CDR3: TGTGCCAGCAGTTTCATGCGTCAGCCCCAGCATTTT. It translates to CASSFMRQPQHF.

The chain combines TRBV29-1 with TRBJ1-2, with D uncertain. The length of the CDR3 is 11 residues. Deletions cut 7 bases from V and 8 bases from J, with 14 bases between. Per the germline V gene, CDR1 is SQVTM and CDR2 is ANQGSEA. The CDR3 reads CSAEGAEGYTF. The CDR3 DNA follows: TGCAGCGCCGAGGGAGCGGAGGGCTACACCTTC. Using reference TRBV29-1 and TRBJ1-2 for the parts outside the CDR3, the full variable domain is SAVISQKPSRDICQRGTSLTIQCQVDSQVTMMFWYRQQPGQSLTLIATANQGSEATYESGFVIDKFPISRPNLTFSTLTVSNMSPEDSSIYLCSAEGAEGYTFGSGTRLTVV.

This chain links TRBV20-1 with TRBJ2-3; 11 bases map to TRBD2. The CDR3 is 14 amino acids. In germline, CDR1 is DFQATT, CDR2 SNEGSKA (reference sequence). V lost 6 bases, J lost 4 bases, and 6 bases stayed unmatched. The CDR3, as DNA: TGCAGTGCGGCACTAGCGGGAGTGCCAGATACGCAGTATTTT. Amino acids: CSAALAGVPDTQYF.

This chain uses TRBV28 with TRBJ2-5; unclear D gene. The V and J ends lost 3 bases and 2 bases respectively, with 13 bases between them. The CDR3 extends over 15 amino acids. The germline gives CDR1 MDHEN, CDR2 SYDVKM. DNA of the CDR3: TGTGCCAGCAGTTTGCTGGCAGGACCACAAGAGACCCAGTACTTC. Its translation: CASSLLAGPQETQYF.

This clonotype was found many times. The chain couples TRBV11-2 to TRBJ1-5, with TRBD1 as a possible D gene (6 bases). CDR3 length: 13 residues. Germline CDR1 is SGHAT and CDR2 is FQNNGV. Trimming cost V 2 bases and J 6 bases, with 8 bases left between them. CDR3 in amino acids: CASSLTGFQPQHF. The DNA of the CDR3 is TGTGCCAGCAGCTTAACAGGGTTTCAGCCCCAGCATTTT.

Only a few counts were recorded for this clonotype. V usage is TRBV6-1 and J usage is TRBJ2-3; D may be TRBD2 (6 bases). The germline V and J ends were trimmed by 4 bases and 5 bases, with 16 bases remaining between them. Germline V gene sequence: CDR1 MNHNS, CDR2 SASEGT. The CDR3 is 15 amino acids. The CDR3 region has the DNA TGTGCCAGCAGTGGTCACGGGGGTAATGGAGATACGCAGTATTTT. This gives the protein CASSGHGGNGDTQYF.

The rearrangement uses TRBV5-1 and TRBJ1-3, with 7 bases identical to TRBD1. This CDR3 region has 18 residues. Germline V gene sequence: CDR1 SGHRS, CDR2 YFSETQ. J lost 0 bases, V lost 0 bases, and 9 bases had no gene match. CDR3 coding DNA: TGCGCCAGCAGCTTGGCGCCGGGACAGACGGACTCTGGAAACACCATATATTTT. Translated, it gives CASSLAPGQTDSGNTIYF. Together with reference TRBV5-1 and TRBJ1-3, the CDR3 gives the full variable domain: KAGVTQTPRYLIKTRGQQVTLSCSPISGHRSVSWYQQTPGQGLQFLFEYFSETQRNKGNFPGRFSGRQFSNSRSEMNVSTLELGDSALYLCASSLAPGQTDSGNTIYFGEGSWLTVV.

The chain couples TRBV24-1 to TRBJ1-5; TRBD1 agrees at 8 bases. The CDR3 has 17 residues. V was clipped by 3 bases and J by 2 bases; unmatched bases: 8. The germline CDR1 and CDR2 sequences are KGHDR and SFDVKD. In DNA form, the CDR3 reads TGTGCCACCAGTGATGCGGGCCAGGGGGCTCGCAATCAGCCCCAGCATTTT. It is translated as CATSDAGQGARNQPQHF.

The chain uses TRBV2 and TRBJ2-5, with TRBD2 matching 13 bases. In germline, CDR1 is SNHLY, CDR2 FYNNEI. This CDR3 has 17 amino acids. V lost 5 bases to trimming and J lost 2 bases; unmatched junction nucleotides: 8. In DNA, the CDR3 is TGTGCCAGCAGTACCTCCGGGACTAGCGGGGATCAAGAGACCCAGTACTTC. Translating it yields CASSTSGTSGDQETQYF. Full variable domain (missing parts from reference TRBV2 and TRBJ2-5): EPEVTQTPSHQVTQMGQEVILRCVPISNHLYFYWYRQILGQKVEFLVSFYNNEISEKSEIFDDQFSVERPDGSNFTLKIRSTKLEDSAMYFCASSTSGTSGDQETQYFGPGTRLLVL.

At least ten counts were recorded for this clonotype. This rearrangement joins TRBV28 to TRBJ2-3; 10 nucleotides agree with TRBD1. CDR1 MDHEN and CDR2 SYDVKM come from the germline V gene. The V and J ends lost 2 bases and 4 bases, in that order; junction bases with no gene match: 3. The CDR3 is 15 residues long. The DNA for the CDR3 is TGTGCCAGCAGTTTACTCGGGACAGGGGCAGATACGCAGTATTTT. As protein: CASSLLGTGADTQYF.

This clonotype came up a few times. The chain combines TRBV5-6 with TRBJ2-5; 7 nucleotides line up with TRBD1. The CDR3 runs to 14 residues. After removal of 3 bases from V and 2 bases from J, the junction contained 4 bases not matched to a gene. CDR1 is SGHDT and CDR2 is YYEEEE in the germline V gene. Here the CDR3 reads CASSWGTAQETQYF. The DNA of the CDR3 is TGTGCCAGCAGCTGGGGGACAGCGCAAGAGACCCAGTACTTC.

The rearrangement links TRBV5-1 to TRBJ2-7; D could derive from TRBD1 or TRBD2 (6 bases each). The CDR3 has 15 residues. Germline CDR1 and CDR2: SGHRS and YFSETQ. Deletions cut 1 base from V and 4 bases from J, with 15 bases between. Here the CDR3 DNA reads TGCGCCAGCAGCTTGTTGGGGGGCGATTCGTACGAGCAGTACTTC. Translated: CASSLLGGDSYEQYF.

This clonotype turned up a few times. The chain uses TRBV5-1 and TRBJ2-7, with 7 bases matching TRBD1. There are 15 residues in the CDR3. J was trimmed by 5 bases and V by 0 bases; bases with no gene match: 8. Germline CDR1 SGHRS, CDR2 YFSETQ. CDR3 DNA sequence: TGCGCCAGCAGCTTGGGTAACAGGGGTATCCACGAGCAGTACTTC. Translation: CASSLGNRGIHEQYF.